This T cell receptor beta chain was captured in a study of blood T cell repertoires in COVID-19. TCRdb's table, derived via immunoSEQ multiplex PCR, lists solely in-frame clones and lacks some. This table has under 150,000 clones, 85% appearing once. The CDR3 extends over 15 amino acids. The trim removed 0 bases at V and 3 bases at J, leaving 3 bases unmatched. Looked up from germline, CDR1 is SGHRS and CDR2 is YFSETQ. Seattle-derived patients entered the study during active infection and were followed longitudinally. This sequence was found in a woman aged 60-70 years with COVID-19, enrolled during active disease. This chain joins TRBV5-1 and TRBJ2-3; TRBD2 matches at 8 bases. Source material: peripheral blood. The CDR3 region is CASSLATSGTDTQYF. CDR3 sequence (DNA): TGCGCCAGCAGCTTGGCTACTAGCGGAACAGATACGCAGTATTTT.